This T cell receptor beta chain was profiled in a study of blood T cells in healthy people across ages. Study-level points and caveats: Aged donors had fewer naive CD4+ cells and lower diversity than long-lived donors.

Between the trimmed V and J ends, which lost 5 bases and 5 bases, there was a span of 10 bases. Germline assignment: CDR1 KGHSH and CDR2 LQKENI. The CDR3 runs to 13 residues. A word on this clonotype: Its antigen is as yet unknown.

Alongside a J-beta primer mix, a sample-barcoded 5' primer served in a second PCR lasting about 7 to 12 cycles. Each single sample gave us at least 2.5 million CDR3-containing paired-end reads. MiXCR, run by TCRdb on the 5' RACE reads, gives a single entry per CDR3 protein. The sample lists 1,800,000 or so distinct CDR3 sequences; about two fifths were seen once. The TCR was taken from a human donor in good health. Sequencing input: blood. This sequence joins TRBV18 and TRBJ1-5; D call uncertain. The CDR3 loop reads CASSDTVDQPQHF. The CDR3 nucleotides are TGTGCCAGCTCAGATACAGTAGATCAGCCCCAGCATTTT.